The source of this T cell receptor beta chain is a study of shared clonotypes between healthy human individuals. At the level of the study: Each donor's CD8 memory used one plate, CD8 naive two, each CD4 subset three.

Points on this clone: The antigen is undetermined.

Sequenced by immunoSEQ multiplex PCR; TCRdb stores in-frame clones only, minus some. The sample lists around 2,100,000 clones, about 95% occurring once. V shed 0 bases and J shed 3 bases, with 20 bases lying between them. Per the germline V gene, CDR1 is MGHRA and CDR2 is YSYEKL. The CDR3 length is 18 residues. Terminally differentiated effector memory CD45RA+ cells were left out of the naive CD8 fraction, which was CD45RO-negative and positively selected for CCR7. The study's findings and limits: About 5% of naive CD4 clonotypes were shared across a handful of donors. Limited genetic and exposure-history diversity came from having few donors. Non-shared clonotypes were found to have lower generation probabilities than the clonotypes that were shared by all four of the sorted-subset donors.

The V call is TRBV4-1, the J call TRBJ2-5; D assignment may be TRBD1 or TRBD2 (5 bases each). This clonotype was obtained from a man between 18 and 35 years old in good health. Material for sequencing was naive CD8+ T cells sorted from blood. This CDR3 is CASSQEAREGNPEETQYF. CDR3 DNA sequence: TGCGCCAGCAGCCAAGAAGCCCGCGAGGGGAACCCAGAAGAGACCCAGTACTTC.